One T cell receptor beta chain is described in this entry. The time point is: baseline, week 1 (first vaccination visit). Treatment denoted: pre-vaccination baseline after standard-of-care therapy. The sample is drawn from a study of a mutant IDH1 vaccine in newly diagnosed glioma. Trimming cost V 5 bases and J 5 bases; bases outside gene matches: 4. CDR3 size: 14 residues. The germline CDR1 and CDR2 sequences are SGHTA and FQGNSA. This table comes from immunoSEQ multiplex PCR, and its TCRdb copy is limited to in-frame clones, with some not included. The sample yields about 92,000 clones, roughly four fifths seen once.

The chain uses TRBV7-2 and TRBJ2-5, with 11 bases aligning to TRBD2. Sequencing was performed on PBMCs, taken from a glioma patient treated with radiotherapy, temozolomide or both. The TCR was taken from a woman aged 50 to 60 with glioma. CDR3 residues: CASSLVAGGETQYF. The CDR3 bases are TGTGCCAGCAGCCTCGTAGCGGGGGGGGAGACCCAGTACTTC.